Included here is one TCR beta chain sequence, with context. As yet, its antigen is unknown. In building TCR beta libraries, iRepertoire HTBI primers were used together with Arm-PCR of CDR3 regions. MiXCR, run by TCRdb on the multiplex PCR reads, gives a single entry per CDR3 protein. The sample records some 470,000 distinct CDR3 sequences, 20% to 25% being singletons. This sample's time point: persistent/refractory GD, antithyroid drugs over 5 years with positive TRAb. The TCR library was made from RNA that had been extracted from PBMCs in TRIzol. These data originate in a study of regulatory T cells in long-lasting Graves disease. The study's findings and limits: Accuracy may have been reduced by the small sample size.

From germline, CDR1 is SQVTM and CDR2 ANQGSEA. Germline trimming cut 2 bases from V and 2 bases from J; bases unmatched to any gene: 12. The CDR3 extends over 17 amino acids. This rearrangement joins TRBV29-1 to TRBJ2-7, with 10 nucleotides matching TRBD1. The sequences come from peripheral blood mononuclear cells (PBMCs), collected when the disease was refractory, from a patient treated with antithyroid drugs. This sequence originates from a female donor with Graves disease. The CDR3 loop reads CSVEYGLGGTGAYEQYF. In DNA form, the CDR3 reads TGCAGCGTTGAATATGGTCTGGGGGGGACAGGGGCCTACGAGCAGTACTTC.